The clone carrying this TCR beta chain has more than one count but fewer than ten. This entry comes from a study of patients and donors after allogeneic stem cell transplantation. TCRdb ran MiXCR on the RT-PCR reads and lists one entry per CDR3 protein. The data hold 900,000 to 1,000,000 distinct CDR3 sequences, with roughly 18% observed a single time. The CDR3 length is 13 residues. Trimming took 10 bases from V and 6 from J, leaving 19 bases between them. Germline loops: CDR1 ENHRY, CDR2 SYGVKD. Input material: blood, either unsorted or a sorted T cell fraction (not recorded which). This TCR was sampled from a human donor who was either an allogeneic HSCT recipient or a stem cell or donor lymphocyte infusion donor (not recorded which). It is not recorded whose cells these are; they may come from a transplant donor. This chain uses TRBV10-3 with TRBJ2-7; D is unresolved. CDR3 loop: CAKSDQLQGEQYF. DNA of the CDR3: TGTGCCAAAAGCGACCAACTTCAAGGCGAGCAGTACTTC.